These 23 T cell receptor beta chains share one sample of origin, sequenced in a study of cytomegalovirus exposure and HLA in healthy donors. It was with 60 Vbeta and 13 Jbeta primers that the PCR ran. Sequencing used immunoSEQ multiplex PCR; TCRdb keeps in-frame clones, though not all of them. Of around 140,000 clones in the sample, about four fifths were seen once. The sample comprised PBMCs. The receptors derive from a male donor in good health and CMV-seronegative.

The chain is built from TRBV9 and TRBJ2-5, with 12 bases fitting TRBD1. The CDR3 length is 16 residues. Germline CDR1 SGDLS, CDR2 YYNGEE. The trim removed 0 bases at V and 2 bases at J, leaving 2 bases unmatched. The CDR3 protein is CASSVEGQGAQETQYF. The CDR3, as DNA: TGTGCCAGCAGCGTAGAGGGACAGGGGGCGCAAGAGACCCAGTACTTC. Drawing the rest from reference TRBV9 and TRBJ2-5, the complete variable domain is DSGVTQTPKHLITATGQRVTLRCSPRSGDLSVYWYQQSLDQGLQFLIQYYNGEERAKGNILERFSAQQFPDLHSELNLSSLELGDSALYFCASSVEGQGAQETQYFGPGTRLLVL.

The rearrangement joins TRBV19 to TRBJ1-5; 7 nucleotides match TRBD1. The CDR3 has 12 amino acids. V shed 8 bases, J shed 7 bases, and the junction held 5 bases outside the gene matches. Germline-derived CDR1 and CDR2 are LNHDA and SQIVND (reference sequence). The chain's CDR3 is CASGQERQPQHF. The CDR3 nucleotides read TGTGCCAGTGGACAGGAAAGGCAGCCCCAGCATTTT.

Only a few counts were recorded for this clone. The rearrangement links TRBV19 to TRBJ2-5, with 10 bases lining up with TRBD1. The end of the DNA aligns better with TRBJ2-7, so the J call may be wrong. Germline lookup yields CDR1 LNHDA and CDR2 SQIVND (reference sequence). The length of the CDR3 is 14 residues. CDR3 nucleotide sequence: TGTGCCAGTAGTATTGGACAGGGGGGCTACGAGCAGTACTTC. Translation gives CASSIGQGGYEQYF.

This chain connects TRBV7-9 to TRBJ2-7, with TRBD1 matching 7 bases. The CDR3 runs 13 residues. CDR1 SEHNR and CDR2 FQNEAQ come from the germline V gene (reference sequence). The J segment lost 4 bases and the V segment lost 1 base, leaving 1 base of the junction unmatched. CDR3 residues: CASSLGRGYEQYF. In nucleotides, the CDR3 is TGTGCCAGCAGCTTAGGCAGGGGGTACGAGCAGTACTTC.

The chain is built from TRBV7-9 and TRBJ2-5, with a weak D call TRBD1 (5 bases). The tail of the sequence fits TRBJ2-7 better, so the J call may be wrong. Germline CDR1 SEHNR, CDR2 FQNEAQ (reference sequence). The CDR3 totals 11 residues. The DNA of the CDR3 is TGTGCCAGCAGCACTACAGGCGAGCAGTACTTC. It encodes CASSTTGEQYF.

The chain uses TRBV6-5 and TRBJ1-1, with D hard to call. V gave up 6 bases and J gave up 1 base, with 15 bases separating them. In germline, CDR1 is MNHEY, CDR2 SVGAGI. The CDR3 totals 15 residues. CDR3 nucleotides: TGTGCCAGCAGACCCCCTCCTAGCGCGAACACTGAAGCTTTCTTT. Its protein is CASRPPPSANTEAFF.

The genes are TRBV7-9 and TRBJ2-7; 7 bases agree with TRBD1. The CDR3 spans 14 residues. The junction had 6 bases not matched to a gene; V was cut back by 5 bases and J by 2 bases. The germline CDR1 and CDR2 sequences are SEHNR and FQNEAQ (reference sequence). The CDR3 reads CASSPDRIPYEQYF. CDR3 bases: TGTGCCAGCAGCCCGGACAGGATACCCTACGAGCAGTACTTC. The variable domain in full, with the rest retrieved from reference TRBV7-9 and TRBJ2-7, is DTGVSQNPRHKITKRGQNVTFRCDPISEHNRLYWYRQTLGQGPEFLTYFQNEAQLEKSRLLSDRFSAERPKGSFSTLEIQRTEQGDSAMYLCASSPDRIPYEQYFGPGTRLTVT.

The chain uses TRBV12-5 and TRBJ2-7; TRBD2 might be the D (6 bases). Germline-derived CDR1 and CDR2 are LGHNT and FRNRAP. The V end lost 5 bases, the J end lost 4 bases, and 6 bases lay between the germline ends. CDR3 length: 11 amino acids. DNA of the CDR3: TGTGCTAGTGGTGGGGGGTACGAGCAGTACTTC. Encoded protein: CASGGGYEQYF.

This clone appeared a few times. The chain uses TRBV15 and TRBJ2-3; TRBD1 aligns across 7 bases. V lost 2 bases to trimming and J lost 5 bases; unmatched junction nucleotides: 4. The germline CDR1 and CDR2 sequences are LNHNV and YYDKDF (reference sequence). CDR3 length equals 14 residues. CDR3 sequence (DNA): TGTGCCACCAGCAGAAGGGGGCATGGAGATACGCAGTATTTT. This translates into CATSRRGHGDTQYF.

This chain joins TRBV9 and TRBJ2-3; D is unresolved. Germline CDR1 reads SGDLS; CDR2 reads YYNGEE. V was trimmed by 0 bases and J by 0 bases, leaving 5 bases between them. The CDR3 runs 14 residues. CDR3 protein: CASSVALSTDTQYF. CDR3 bases: TGTGCCAGCAGCGTAGCCCTGAGCACAGATACGCAGTATTTT.

This chain uses TRBV7-8 with TRBJ2-5; TRBD2 is a possible D gene (5 bases). Germline V gene lookup returns CDR1 SGHVS and CDR2 FQNEAQ. The CDR3 has 14 amino acids. Trimming took off 3 bases at V and 5 bases at J, with 13 bases between the two ends. The CDR3 region has the DNA TGTGCCAGCAGCTTGGGGAGAACTAGGGAGACCCAGTACTTC. It specifies CASSLGRTRETQYF.

The chain is built from TRBV7-3 and TRBJ2-3, with TRBD1 matching 8 bases. This CDR3 has 15 amino acids. Unmatched junction bases numbered 9, after V lost 6 bases and J lost 4 bases. The germline V gene has CDR1 SGHTA and CDR2 FQGTGA. The CDR3 DNA reads TGTGCCAGCAGTCCACAGGGGGTAGGCGCAGATACGCAGTATTTT. Encoded protein: CASSPQGVGADTQYF.

This clone occurred a few times. The V call is TRBV20-1, the J call TRBJ1-2; D gene ambiguous. V dropped 3 bases and J dropped 8 bases, with 7 bases sitting between them. Germline CDR1 is DFQATT and CDR2 is SNEGSKA (reference sequence). This CDR3 spans 10 amino acids. DNA of the CDR3: TGCAGTGCTAGTGGGAGAGGCTACACCTTC. It is translated as CSASGRGYTF.

The rearrangement uses TRBV7-2 and TRBJ1-5; 9 positions agree with TRBD1. The CDR3 covers 15 residues. Germline-derived CDR1 and CDR2 are SGHTA and FQGNSA. After removal of 4 bases from V and 1 base from J, the junction contained 2 bases not matched to a gene. The DNA for the CDR3 is TGTGCCAGCAGCTCCGGGACAGGGAGCAATCAGCCCCAGCATTTT. This translates into CASSSGTGSNQPQHF.

In its sample, this clone was seen once. The chain uses TRBV6-5 and TRBJ2-5; TRBD2 might be the D (5 bases). The germline V and J ends were trimmed by 4 bases and 4 bases, with 10 bases remaining between them. This CDR3 is built from 13 residues. Germline V gene sequence: CDR1 MNHEY, CDR2 SVGAGI. CDR3 bases: TGTGCCAGCAGTTCCCAGAGGGCAGAGACCCAGTACTTC. It translates to CASSSQRAETQYF.

The CDR3 DNA follows: TGTGCCAGCTCACCACGAGTAGGGGGTAGCAATCAGCCCCAGCATTTT. Translated, it gives CASSPRVGGSNQPQHF. J is TRBJ1-5 and V is TRBV18; a possible D gene is TRBD1 (6 bases). The CDR3 length is 16 residues. Trimming stripped 1 base from V and 0 bases from J, with 10 bases between. CDR1 KGHSH and CDR2 LQKENI come from the germline V gene.

The chain couples TRBV2 to TRBJ2-5, with 7 bases identical to TRBD1. The junction had 4 bases not matched to a gene; V was cut back by 7 bases and J by 2 bases. Germline V gene data show CDR1 as SNHLY and CDR2 as FYNNEI. CDR3 length: 13 residues. The CDR3 region is CASTGTVQETQYF. The CDR3 DNA reads as TGTGCCAGCACCGGGACAGTACAAGAGACCCAGTACTTC.

The chain recombines TRBV19 with TRBJ2-2, with 8 bases identical to TRBD1. This CDR3 spans 17 amino acids. In germline, CDR1 is LNHDA, CDR2 SQIVND (reference sequence). With V trimmed by 5 bases and J by 0 bases, 8 bases remained unmatched. The CDR3 DNA is TGTGCCAGTAGTTTGCGGACAGGGAAACCGAACACCGGGGAGCTGTTTTTT. This sequence encodes CASSLRTGKPNTGELFF. The variable domain in full, with the rest retrieved from reference TRBV19 and TRBJ2-2, is DGGITQSPKYLFRKEGQNVTLSCEQNLNHDAMYWYRQDPGQGLRLIYYSQIVNDFQKGDIAEGYSVSREKKESFPLTVTSAQKNPTAFYLCASSLRTGKPNTGELFFGEGSRLTVL.

The chain couples TRBV5-8 to TRBJ2-2, with TRBD2 as a possible D gene (5 bases). V was shortened by 0 bases and J by 7 bases, with 10 bases between the two germline ends. The CDR3 covers 14 residues. Looked up from germline, CDR1 is SGHTS and CDR2 is YDEGEE. The CDR3 coding sequence is TGTGCCAGCAGCTTGGTGGGAGTGTTCGGGGAGCTGTTTTTT. It specifies CASSLVGVFGELFF.

The CDR3 nucleotides read TGTGCCAGCAGCGTAGGTTGGGGGCGACGCTGGGACACTACTCTTAGCTCCTACGAGCAGTACTTC. Translation gives CASSVGWGRRWDTTLSSYEQYF. V is TRBV9 and J is TRBJ2-7; D perhaps matches TRBD1 (6 bases). Trimming removed 0 bases at V and 0 bases at J, with 31 bases between. The CDR3 runs to 22 residues. Germline loops: CDR1 SGDLS, CDR2 YYNGEE.

This rearrangement joins TRBV9 to TRBJ1-1; no clear D gene. The CDR3 runs 14 residues. With 0 bases removed from V and 4 bases from J, the gap between germline ends came to 10 bases. Per germline, CDR1 SGDLS and CDR2 YYNGEE. The CDR3, as DNA: TGTGCCAGCAGCGTAGGAGGTATCGGCACTGAAGCTTTCTTT. This gives the protein CASSVGGIGTEAFF.

This rearrangement joins TRBV5-1 to TRBJ2-5, with TRBD2 matching over 13 bases. The ends lost 3 bases at V and 1 base at J; junction bases unmatched: 9. Germline V lookup: CDR1 SGHRS, CDR2 YFSETQ. CDR3 length equals 18 residues. The CDR3 sequence: CASSSRTSGGVTQETQYF. In DNA, the CDR3 is TGCGCCAGCAGCTCCAGGACTAGCGGGGGAGTAACCCAAGAGACCCAGTACTTC.

Only a few counts were recorded for this clone. The chain joins TRBV2 to TRBJ1-2; D unresolved. The V gene lost 3 bases and the J gene lost 7 bases, with 9 bases spanning the gap. This CDR3 comprises 12 residues. Per germline, CDR1 SNHLY and CDR2 FYNNEI. CDR3: CASSDRYPGYTF. The CDR3 DNA reads as TGTGCCAGCAGTGATCGGTATCCTGGCTACACCTTC.